These 7 T cell receptor beta chains originate from one sample sequenced in a study of shared clonotypes between healthy human individuals. Some clones are missing from TCRdb's copy, which holds only in-frame ones; the method was immunoSEQ multiplex PCR. The sample comprises 600,000 to 750,000 clones, approximately 75% of which are singletons, and 1.8% rests with the top ten. Material: memory CD4+ T cells sorted from blood. The subset was: CD45RA-negative fraction. These receptors came from a woman younger than 45 in good health.

The CDR3 loop reads CASSPLGQLNTGELFF. DNA for the CDR3: TGTGCCAGCAGCCCATTGGGACAATTGAACACCGGGGAGCTGTTTTTT. This chain links TRBV7-9 with TRBJ2-2, with D tentatively TRBD1 (6 bases). There are 16 residues in the CDR3. Germline lookup yields CDR1 SEHNR and CDR2 FQNEAQ (reference sequence). Trimming left V 5 bases short and J 1 base short, with 14 bases between.

V is TRBV7-9 and J is TRBJ2-3; tentatively, D is TRBD2 (5 bases). Germline V lookup: CDR1 SEHNR, CDR2 FQNEAQ (reference sequence). The ends were cut back, 3 bases at V and 5 bases at J, with 24 bases in the middle. The CDR3 contains 18 residues. CDR3 amino acids: CASSLPLDRTRPGDTQYF. The CDR3 nucleotides are TGTGCCAGCAGCTTGCCCCTGGACCGCACTAGACCGGGAGATACGCAGTATTTT. The whole variable domain, remainder taken from reference TRBV7-9 and TRBJ2-3, is DTGVSQNPRHKITKRGQNVTFRCDPISEHNRLYWYRQTLGQGPEFLTYFQNEAQLEKSRLLSDRFSAERPKGSFSTLEIQRTEQGDSAMYLCASSLPLDRTRPGDTQYFGPGTRLTVL.

V gene TRBV6-5 combines with J gene TRBJ1-4, with D possibly matching TRBD1 (5 bases). The ends were cut back, 3 bases at V and 7 bases at J, with 12 bases in the middle. The CDR3 runs to 14 residues. Germline-derived CDR1 and CDR2 are MNHEY and SVGAGI. CDR3 sequence: CASSYQSRAEKLFF. The CDR3 DNA reads TGTGCCAGCAGTTATCAGTCCAGGGCTGAAAAACTGTTTTTT.

CDR3 amino acids: CASSFTSGDDNEQFF. For the CDR3, the DNA is TGTGCCAGCAGCTTTACTAGCGGGGATGACAATGAGCAGTTCTTC. J is TRBJ2-1 and V is TRBV5-4; TRBD2 aligns across 10 bases. Germline lookup yields CDR1 SGHNT and CDR2 YYREEE (reference sequence). This CDR3 is 15 amino acids long. Trimming removed 2 bases from V and 5 bases from J; junction bases left unmatched: 4. Full variable domain (outside the CDR3, taken from reference TRBV5-4 and TRBJ2-1): ETGVTQSPTHLIKTRGQQVTLRCSSQSGHNTVSWYQQALGQGPQFIFQYYREEENGRGNFPPRFSGLQFPNYSSELNVNALELDDSALYLCASSFTSGDDNEQFFGPGTRLTVL.

This chain links TRBV19 with TRBJ2-5, with TRBD2 matching over 7 bases. This CDR3 is built from 16 residues. The junction had 11 bases not matched to a gene; V was cut back by 5 bases and J by 2 bases. Germline lookup yields CDR1 LNHDA and CDR2 SQIVND (reference sequence). CDR3 protein: CASSSRGAGNQETQYF. In nucleotides, the CDR3 is TGTGCCAGTAGTTCCCGGGGAGCGGGGAATCAAGAGACCCAGTACTTC. The full variable domain, rest sourced from reference TRBV19 and TRBJ2-5, is DGGITQSPKYLFRKEGQNVTLSCEQNLNHDAMYWYRQDPGQGLRLIYYSQIVNDFQKGDIAEGYSVSREKKESFPLTVTSAQKNPTAFYLCASSSRGAGNQETQYFGPGTRLLVL.

This clone showed up just a few times. V usage is TRBV7-9 and J usage is TRBJ1-4; 8 nucleotides align to TRBD1. CDR3 size: 15 residues. Germline V gene lookup returns CDR1 SEHNR and CDR2 FQNEAQ (reference sequence). The V gene end was trimmed by 5 bases and the J gene end by 7 bases; junction bases not matched to a gene: 9. This CDR3 reads CASSIYRGGGEKLFF. The DNA of the CDR3 is TGTGCCAGCAGCATCTACAGGGGGGGCGGTGAAAAACTGTTTTTT.

The V gene is TRBV5-1, the J gene TRBJ2-7; the match to TRBD2 covers 10 bases. The J segment lost 1 base and the V segment lost 4 bases, leaving 5 bases of the junction unmatched. Germline CDR1 and CDR2: SGHRS and YFSETQ. The CDR3 consists of 15 residues. The CDR3 sequence is CASSPRTSGSYEQYF. In DNA, the CDR3 is TGCGCCAGCAGCCCCCGGACTAGCGGTTCCTACGAGCAGTACTTC.